A single sample is the source of the 23 T cell receptor beta chains below, sequenced in a study of T cell changes during pregnancy in multiple sclerosis. The assay was immunoSEQ multiplex PCR, and TCRdb's table has in-frame clones only and misses some. The sample lists around 77,000 clones, around 92% occurring once. The starting material was peripheral blood, obtained in the third trimester of pregnancy. These receptors were obtained from a female donor in good health, enrolled as a control in a pregnancy study.

This chain uses TRBV6-5 with TRBJ1-2; 8 nucleotides agree with TRBD1. CDR1 is MNHEY, CDR2 SVGAGI, per germline. J gave up 7 bases and V 2 bases, and 6 bases lay outside the gene matches. The CDR3 spans 14 residues. The CDR3 region has the DNA TGTGCCAGCAGTTACCACTACAGGGGGACTGGCTACACCTTC. This codes for CASSYHYRGTGYTF.

V gene TRBV9 combines with J gene TRBJ2-7; possibly TRBD1 for D (6 bases). The V end was cut by 3 bases, the J end by 2 bases, with 15 bases between. The CDR3 contains 15 residues. Looked up from germline, CDR1 is SGDLS and CDR2 is YYNGEE. This CDR3 is CASSGKTGHTYEQYF. The CDR3 nucleotides are TGTGCCAGCAGCGGAAAAACAGGGCACACCTACGAGCAGTACTTC.

This chain connects TRBV7-2 to TRBJ2-5, with D perhaps matching TRBD2 (7 bases). The V gene's germline CDR1 is SGHTA and CDR2 FQGNSA. The CDR3 length is 16 residues. Trimming pared 6 bases from V and 2 bases from J, leaving 19 bases between. CDR3 residues: CASSYGGRLRQETQYF. CDR3 sequence (DNA): TGTGCCAGCAGTTACGGGGGGCGCTTAAGACAAGAGACCCAGTACTTC.

This chain connects TRBV6-5 to TRBJ2-3, with D tentatively TRBD2 (5 bases). The CDR3 covers 15 residues. The V end was cut by 6 bases, the J end by 4 bases, with 17 bases between. Germline V CDR1 and CDR2: MNHEY, SVGAGI. CDR3 in amino acids: CASRETRAYPDTQYF. The DNA for the CDR3 is TGTGCCAGCAGGGAAACTAGGGCGTATCCAGATACGCAGTATTTT.

The rearrangement links TRBV10-3 to TRBJ2-1; 7 positions agree with TRBD1. This CDR3 is built from 14 residues. Looked up from germline, CDR1 is ENHRY and CDR2 is SYGVKD. Trimming removed 6 bases from V and 3 bases from J; junction bases left unmatched: 5. This CDR3 is CAISPQGNYNEQFF. The CDR3 bases are TGTGCCATCAGCCCACAGGGGAACTACAATGAGCAGTTCTTC.

In DNA form, the CDR3 reads TGTGCCAGCAGCTTAGAGCCTAGCGGGTACGAGCAGTACTTC. This sequence encodes CASSLEPSGYEQYF. This chain joins TRBV7-2 and TRBJ2-7, with 8 bases matching TRBD2. The CDR3 sequence is 14 residues long. Unmatched junction bases numbered 3, after V lost 1 base and J lost 4 bases. Germline-derived CDR1 and CDR2 are SGHTA and FQGNSA.

The chain recombines TRBV5-1 with TRBJ1-2, with D tentatively TRBD1 (6 bases). The V gene's germline CDR1 is SGHRS and CDR2 YFSETQ. Deletions cut 0 bases from V and 7 bases from J, with 10 bases between. This CDR3 region has 13 residues. In nucleotides, the CDR3 is TGCGCCAGCAGCTTGGACAGGGTTGGTGGCTACACCTTC. It encodes CASSLDRVGGYTF.

This chain links TRBV6-1 with TRBJ2-5, with 9 bases fitting TRBD2. The CDR3 is 14 amino acids. The J segment lost 1 base and the V segment lost 7 bases, leaving 4 bases of the junction unmatched. The germline gives CDR1 MNHNS, CDR2 SASEGT. The CDR3 loop is CASMTSGAQETQYF. CDR3 nucleotide sequence: TGTGCCAGCATGACTAGCGGTGCCCAAGAGACCCAGTACTTC.

The V and J genes are TRBV9 and TRBJ2-7; tentatively, D is TRBD2 (5 bases). This CDR3 has 15 amino acids. V lost 7 bases and J 4 bases, leaving 21 bases between the germline ends. The germline V gene encodes CDR1 SGDLS and CDR2 YYNGEE. The CDR3 region is CASAKGGSEEYEQYF. CDR3 nucleotides: TGTGCCAGCGCTAAGGGTGGTAGCGAAGAATACGAGCAGTACTTC.

This clone has only one observation. The chain employs TRBV15 and TRBJ1-2; no clear D. Trimming removed 1 base at V and 1 base at J, with 4 bases between. This CDR3 region has 13 residues. CDR1 is LNHNV, CDR2 YYDKDF, per germline (reference sequence). In nucleotides, the CDR3 is TGTGCCACCAGCAGAGGCGATAACTATGGCTACACCTTC. Translation: CATSRGDNYGYTF. Variable domain in full (rest from reference TRBV15 and TRBJ1-2): DAMVIQNPRYQVTQFGKPVTLSCSQTLNHNVMYWYQQKSSQAPKLLFHYYDKDFNNEADTPDNFQSRRPNTSFCFLDIRSPGLGDTAMYLCATSRGDNYGYTFGSGTRLTVV.

The gene calls are TRBV19 and TRBJ2-3; TRBD2 is a possible D gene (6 bases). The length of the CDR3 is 13 residues. V was clipped by 6 bases and J by 2 bases, with 9 bases between them. Germline loops: CDR1 LNHDA, CDR2 SQIVND (reference sequence). As DNA, the CDR3 is TGTGCCAGTAGGGAGGGGTTCACAGATACGCAGTATTTT. Encoded protein: CASREGFTDTQYF.

The gene calls are TRBV5-1 and TRBJ2-4; 7 bases are shared with TRBD2. J was trimmed by 8 bases and V by 2 bases; bases with no gene match: 4. This CDR3 comprises 13 residues. Looked up from germline, CDR1 is SGHRS and CDR2 is YFSETQ. In DNA form, the CDR3 reads TGCGCCAGCAGCTTTGGGGGAGGGGACATTCAGTACTTC. This sequence encodes CASSFGGGDIQYF.

This chain joins TRBV15 and TRBJ1-4, with D uncertain. The ends were cut back, 1 base at V and 11 bases at J, with 14 bases in the middle. The germline CDR1 and CDR2 sequences are LNHNV and YYDKDF (reference sequence). The CDR3 contains 14 residues. The CDR3 nucleotides read TGTGCCACCAGCAGAGCTGACTTAACCGGCAAACTGTTTTTT. Its translation is CATSRADLTGKLFF.

The rearrangement joins TRBV29-1 to TRBJ2-7, with D possibly matching TRBD2 (6 bases). The CDR3 has 12 amino acids. The germline CDR1 and CDR2 sequences are SQVTM and ANQGSEA. With 4 bases removed from V and 2 bases from J, the gap between germline ends came to 9 bases. This chain's CDR3 is CSVAGDPYEQYF. DNA for the CDR3: TGCAGCGTTGCGGGGGATCCCTACGAGCAGTACTTC.

This chain uses TRBV7-2 with TRBJ2-7; TRBD1 aligns across 10 bases. The CDR3 is 16 residues long. Per germline, CDR1 SGHTA and CDR2 FQGNSA. The V gene end was trimmed by 4 bases and the J gene end by 6 bases; junction bases not matched to a gene: 12. The DNA for the CDR3 is TGTGCCAGCAGCTCATTTCGGGGACAGGGGAACGGCGAGCAGTACTTC. It translates to CASSSFRGQGNGEQYF.

This clone occurred a few times. V and J are TRBV5-1 and TRBJ1-1; 12 bases match TRBD1. The CDR3 spans 15 residues. Germline lookup yields CDR1 SGHRS and CDR2 YFSETQ. J gave up 3 bases and V 7 bases, and 7 bases lay outside the gene matches. In DNA form, the CDR3 reads TGCGCCAGCGGACAGGGACAGGGGGCCGACACTGAAGCTTTCTTT. The encoded protein is CASGQGQGADTEAFF.

The V and J genes are TRBV7-2 and TRBJ2-7; the match to TRBD2 covers 8 bases. This CDR3 contains 14 residues. Per the germline V gene, CDR1 is SGHTA and CDR2 is FQGNSA. V trimming: 5 bases; J trimming: 1 base; junction bases outside the gene matches: 4. The CDR3 coding sequence is TGTGCCAGCAGCCGGGCTAGCGGGTCCTACGAGCAGTACTTC. Amino acid sequence: CASSRASGSYEQYF.

The chain has TRBV19 and TRBJ2-3; possible D gene TRBD2, 6 bases. V was trimmed by 5 bases and J by 3 bases, leaving 15 bases between them. Germline CDR1 is LNHDA and CDR2 is SQIVND (reference sequence). The CDR3 has 15 amino acids. CDR3 in DNA: TGTGCCAGTAGTCCAAGCGGGTGGGGGACAGATACGCAGTATTTT. Translated: CASSPSGWGTDTQYF.

The rearrangement links TRBV7-9 to TRBJ2-7, with a tentative D call TRBD2 (5 bases). Trimming removed 5 bases from V and 0 bases from J, with 14 bases in between. The CDR3 covers 15 residues. CDR1 is SEHNR and CDR2 is FQNEAQ in the germline V gene (reference sequence). CDR3 sequence reads: CASSRLGSGSYEQYF. The CDR3 region has the DNA TGTGCCAGCAGCCGCCTGGGGAGCGGCTCCTACGAGCAGTACTTC.

The chain carries TRBV5-1 and TRBJ2-7; a possible D gene is TRBD1 (7 bases). Germline lookup yields CDR1 SGHRS and CDR2 YFSETQ. This CDR3 has 15 amino acids. V was pared by 6 bases and J by 5 bases, with 21 bases between. The CDR3 bases are TGCGCCAGCACCCCAGGGGGGACGGAAGAAGACGAGCAGTACTTC. Amino acids: CASTPGGTEEDEQYF.

The chain is built from TRBV5-6 and TRBJ1-6; tentative D call: TRBD1 (5 bases). Germline V lookup: CDR1 SGHDT, CDR2 YYEEEE. This CDR3 has 14 amino acids. Between the trimmed V and J ends, which lost 0 bases and 9 bases, there was a span of 10 bases. CDR3 loop: CASSLGQGTSPLHF. CDR3 DNA: TGTGCCAGCAGCTTGGGGCAGGGTACTTCACCCCTCCACTTT.

The CDR3 protein is CASSGQGKTNEKLFF. CDR3 DNA sequence: TGTGCCAGCAGTGGACAGGGTAAAACTAATGAAAAACTGTTTTTT. V usage is TRBV27 and J usage is TRBJ1-4, with 8 positions matching TRBD1. The CDR3 totals 15 residues. Per the germline V gene, CDR1 is MNHEY and CDR2 is SMNVEV (reference sequence). Losses at the gene ends were 5 bases for V and 1 base for J; bases not matched to a gene: 3.

As DNA, the CDR3 is TGTGCCAGCAGTTACGCCGGGACAGAATTTTACGAGCAGTACTTC. This sequence encodes CASSYAGTEFYEQYF. The V and J genes are TRBV6-5 and TRBJ2-7; 7 bases map to TRBD1. V gave up 2 bases and J gave up 4 bases; unmatched junction bases: 8. The CDR3 has 15 residues. In germline, CDR1 is MNHEY, CDR2 SVGAGI.